This T cell receptor (beta chain) was recorded in a study of blood T cell repertoires in COVID-19. The V gene end was trimmed by 2 bases and the J gene end by 5 bases; junction bases not matched to a gene: 3. The CDR3 contains 14 residues. The germline V gene has CDR1 SGHTA and CDR2 FQGNSA. Sequencing was performed with immunoSEQ multiplex PCR; in TCRdb, only in-frame clones are kept and a portion is missing. The sample lists fewer than 50,000 clones, around 85% occurring once. The J gene is TRBJ1-2, the V gene TRBV7-2, with TRBD1 identical over 9 bases. This TCR derives from a man aged 45-60 years with active COVID-19. The sequenced sample was peripheral blood. The CDR3 coding sequence is TGTGCCAGCAGCTTACCGGGACAGGGTTATGGCTACACCTTC. Translating gives CASSLPGQGYGYTF.